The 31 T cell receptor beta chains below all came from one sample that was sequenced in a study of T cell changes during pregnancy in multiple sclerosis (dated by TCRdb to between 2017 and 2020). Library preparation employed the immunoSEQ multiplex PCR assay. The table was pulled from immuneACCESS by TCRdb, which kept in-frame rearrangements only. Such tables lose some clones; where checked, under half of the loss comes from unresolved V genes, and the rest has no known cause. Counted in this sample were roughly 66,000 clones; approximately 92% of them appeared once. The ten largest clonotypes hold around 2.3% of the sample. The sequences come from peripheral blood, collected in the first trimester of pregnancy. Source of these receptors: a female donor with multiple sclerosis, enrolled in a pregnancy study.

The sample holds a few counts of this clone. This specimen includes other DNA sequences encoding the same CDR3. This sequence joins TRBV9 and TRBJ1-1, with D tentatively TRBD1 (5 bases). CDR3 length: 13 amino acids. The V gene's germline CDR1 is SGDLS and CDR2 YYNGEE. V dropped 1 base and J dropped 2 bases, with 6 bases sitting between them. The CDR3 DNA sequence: TGTGCCAGCAGCGTACAGGGAAACACTGAAGCTTTCTTT. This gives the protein CASSVQGNTEAFF. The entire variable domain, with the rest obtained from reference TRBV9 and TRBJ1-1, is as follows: DSGVTQTPKHLITATGQRVTLRCSPRSGDLSVYWYQQSLDQGLQFLIQYYNGEERAKGNILERFSAQQFPDLHSELNLSSLELGDSALYFCASSVQGNTEAFFGQGTRLTVV.

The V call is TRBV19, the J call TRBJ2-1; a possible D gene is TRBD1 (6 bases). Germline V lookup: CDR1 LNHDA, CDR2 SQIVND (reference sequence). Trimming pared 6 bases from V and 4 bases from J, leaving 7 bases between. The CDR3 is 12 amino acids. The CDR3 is CASRTGYNEQFF. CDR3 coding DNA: TGTGCCAGTAGAACAGGGTACAATGAGCAGTTCTTC. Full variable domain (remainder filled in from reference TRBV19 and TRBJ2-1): DGGITQSPKYLFRKEGQNVTLSCEQNLNHDAMYWYRQDPGQGLRLIYYSQIVNDFQKGDIAEGYSVSREKKESFPLTVTSAQKNPTAFYLCASRTGYNEQFFGPGTRLTVL.

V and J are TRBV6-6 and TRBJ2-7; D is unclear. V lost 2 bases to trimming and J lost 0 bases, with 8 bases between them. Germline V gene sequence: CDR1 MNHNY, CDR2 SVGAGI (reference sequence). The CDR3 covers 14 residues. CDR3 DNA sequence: TGTGCCAGCAGTTACGTGGGCAACTCCTACGAGCAGTACTTC. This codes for CASSYVGNSYEQYF.

CDR3: CASSDSDGLAYEQYF. DNA of the CDR3: TGTGCCAGCAGTGATAGTGATGGGCTCGCCTACGAGCAGTACTTC. This sequence joins TRBV6-1 and TRBJ2-7, with unresolved D. Per germline, CDR1 MNHNS and CDR2 SASEGT. This CDR3 is 15 amino acids long. Trimming left V 3 bases short and J 2 bases short, with 14 bases between.

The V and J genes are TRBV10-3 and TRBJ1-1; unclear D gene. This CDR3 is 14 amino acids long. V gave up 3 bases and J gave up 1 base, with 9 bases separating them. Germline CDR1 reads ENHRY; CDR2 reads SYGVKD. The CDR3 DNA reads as TGTGCCATCAGTGACGGTCTCGCGAACACTGAAGCTTTCTTT. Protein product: CAISDGLANTEAFF.

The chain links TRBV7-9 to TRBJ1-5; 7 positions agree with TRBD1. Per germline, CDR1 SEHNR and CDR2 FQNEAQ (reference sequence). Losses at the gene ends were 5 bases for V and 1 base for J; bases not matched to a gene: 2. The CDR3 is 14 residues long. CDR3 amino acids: CASSPTGSNQPQHF. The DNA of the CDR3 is TGTGCCAGCAGCCCGACAGGGAGCAATCAGCCCCAGCATTTT.

The CDR3 reads CASSLPPGGYYNEQFF. The CDR3 DNA sequence: TGCGCCAGCAGCTTACCCCCGGGGGGATACTACAATGAGCAGTTCTTC. The chain combines TRBV5-1 with TRBJ2-1; 7 positions agree with TRBD2. Germline V gives CDR1 SGHRS, CDR2 YFSETQ. V was pared by 2 bases and J by 3 bases, with 8 bases of the junction left unmatched. CDR3 size: 16 residues.

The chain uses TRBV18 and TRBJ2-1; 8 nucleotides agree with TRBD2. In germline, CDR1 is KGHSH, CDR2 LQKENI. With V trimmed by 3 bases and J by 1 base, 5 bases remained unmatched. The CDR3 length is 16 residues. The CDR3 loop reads CASSPGSGSSYNEQFF. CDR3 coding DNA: TGTGCCAGCTCACCGGGAAGCGGGAGTTCCTACAATGAGCAGTTCTTC.

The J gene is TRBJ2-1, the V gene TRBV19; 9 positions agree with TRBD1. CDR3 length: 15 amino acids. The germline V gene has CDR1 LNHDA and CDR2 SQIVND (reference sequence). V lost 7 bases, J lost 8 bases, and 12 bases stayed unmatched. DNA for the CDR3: TGTGCCAGTACAACCACCGGGACAGGGCTATATGAGCAGTTCTTC. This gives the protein CASTTTGTGLYEQFF.

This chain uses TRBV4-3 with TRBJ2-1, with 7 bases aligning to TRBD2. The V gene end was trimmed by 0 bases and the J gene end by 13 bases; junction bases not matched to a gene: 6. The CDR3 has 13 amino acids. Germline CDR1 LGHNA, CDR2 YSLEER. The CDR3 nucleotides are TGCGCCAGCAGCCAAGATCTCCCGACTAGCCAGTTCTTC. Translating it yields CASSQDLPTSQFF.

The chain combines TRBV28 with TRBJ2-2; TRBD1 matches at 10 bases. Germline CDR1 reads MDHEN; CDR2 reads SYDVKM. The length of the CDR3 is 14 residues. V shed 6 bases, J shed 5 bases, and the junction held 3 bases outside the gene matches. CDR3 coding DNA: TGTGCCAGCAGAGGGACAGGGGATACCGGGGAGCTGTTTTTT. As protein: CASRGTGDTGELFF. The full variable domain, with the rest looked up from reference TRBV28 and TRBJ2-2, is DVKVTQSSRYLVKRTGEKVFLECVQDMDHENMFWYRQDPGLGLRLIYFSYDVKMKEKGDIPEGYSVSREKKERFSLILESASTNQTSMYLCASRGTGDTGELFFGEGSRLTVL.

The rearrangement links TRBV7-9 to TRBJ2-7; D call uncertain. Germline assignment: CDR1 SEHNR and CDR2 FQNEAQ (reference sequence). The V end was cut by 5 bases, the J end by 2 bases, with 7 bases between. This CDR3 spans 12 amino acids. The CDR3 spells CASSLLPYEQYF. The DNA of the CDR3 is TGTGCCAGCAGCCTCCTCCCCTACGAGCAGTACTTC.

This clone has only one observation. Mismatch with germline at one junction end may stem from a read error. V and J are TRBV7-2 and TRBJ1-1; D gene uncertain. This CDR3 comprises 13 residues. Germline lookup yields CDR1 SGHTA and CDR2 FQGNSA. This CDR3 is CASSLVVNTEAFF. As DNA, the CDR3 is TGTGCCAGCAGTTTAGTCGTGAACACTGAAGCTTTCTTT. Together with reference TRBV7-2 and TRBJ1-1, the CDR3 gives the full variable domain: GAGVSQSPSNKVTEKGKDVELRCDPISGHTALYWYRQSLGQGLEFLIYFQGNSAPDKSGLPSDRFSAERTGGSVSTLTIQRTQQEDSAVYLCASSLVVNTEAFFGQGTRLTVV.

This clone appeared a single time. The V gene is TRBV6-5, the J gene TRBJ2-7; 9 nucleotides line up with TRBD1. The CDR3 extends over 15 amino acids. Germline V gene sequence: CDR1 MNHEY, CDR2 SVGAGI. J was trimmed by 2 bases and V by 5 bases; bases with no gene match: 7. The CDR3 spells CASSTPGQGAYEQYF. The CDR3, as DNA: TGTGCCAGCAGTACACCGGGACAGGGAGCCTACGAGCAGTACTTC.

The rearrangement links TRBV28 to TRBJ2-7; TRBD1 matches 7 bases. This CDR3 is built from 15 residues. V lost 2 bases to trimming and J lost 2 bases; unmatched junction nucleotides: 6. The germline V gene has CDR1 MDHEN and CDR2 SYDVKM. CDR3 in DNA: TGTGCCAGCAGTTTAAACAGGGGAGTCACCTACGAGCAGTACTTC. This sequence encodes CASSLNRGVTYEQYF.

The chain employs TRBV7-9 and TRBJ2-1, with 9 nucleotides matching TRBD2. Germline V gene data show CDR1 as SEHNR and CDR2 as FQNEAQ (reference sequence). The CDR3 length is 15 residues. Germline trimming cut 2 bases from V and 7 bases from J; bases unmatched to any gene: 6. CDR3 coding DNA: TGTGCCAGCAGCTTAAGGATAGCGGGAGTAAATGAGCAGTTCTTC. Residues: CASSLRIAGVNEQFF.

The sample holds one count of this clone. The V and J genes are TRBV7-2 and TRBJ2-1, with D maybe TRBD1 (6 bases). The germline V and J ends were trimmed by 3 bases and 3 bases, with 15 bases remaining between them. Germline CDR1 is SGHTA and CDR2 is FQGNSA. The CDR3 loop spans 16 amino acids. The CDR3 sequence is CASSFFRDTHYNEQFF. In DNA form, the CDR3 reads TGTGCCAGCAGCTTCTTCCGGGACACCCACTACAATGAGCAGTTCTTC.

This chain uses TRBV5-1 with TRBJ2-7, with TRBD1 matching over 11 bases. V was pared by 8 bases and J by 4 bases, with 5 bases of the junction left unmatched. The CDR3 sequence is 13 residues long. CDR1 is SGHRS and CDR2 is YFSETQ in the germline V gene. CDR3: CASSGTGGYEQYF. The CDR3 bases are TGCGCCAGTTCCGGGACAGGGGGTTACGAGCAGTACTTC.

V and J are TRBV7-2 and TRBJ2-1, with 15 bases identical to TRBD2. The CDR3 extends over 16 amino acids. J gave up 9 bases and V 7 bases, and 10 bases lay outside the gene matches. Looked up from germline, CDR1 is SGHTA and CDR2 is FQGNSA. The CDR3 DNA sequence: TGTGCCAGCAAGGAAGGGGGACTAGCGGGAGGTGGTGAGCAGTTCTTC. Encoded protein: CASKEGGLAGGGEQFF.

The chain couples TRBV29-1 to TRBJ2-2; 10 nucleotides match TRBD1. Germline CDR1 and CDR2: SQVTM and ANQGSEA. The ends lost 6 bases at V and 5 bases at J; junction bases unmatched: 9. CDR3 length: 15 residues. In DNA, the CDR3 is TGCAGCGTCGGTCGGACAGGGGGTTGGACCGGGGAGCTGTTTTTT. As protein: CSVGRTGGWTGELFF.

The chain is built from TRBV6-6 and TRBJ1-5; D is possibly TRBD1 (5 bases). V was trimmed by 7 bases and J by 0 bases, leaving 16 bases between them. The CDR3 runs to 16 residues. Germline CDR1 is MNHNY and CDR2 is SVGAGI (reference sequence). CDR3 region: CASKSGRGDSNQPQHF. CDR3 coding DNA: TGTGCCAGCAAGTCCGGACGGGGGGATAGCAATCAGCCCCAGCATTTT.

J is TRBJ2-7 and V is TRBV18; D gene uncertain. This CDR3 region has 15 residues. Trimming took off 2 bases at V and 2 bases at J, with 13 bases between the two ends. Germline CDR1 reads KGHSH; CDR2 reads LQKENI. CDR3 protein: CASSPLVQQTYEQYF. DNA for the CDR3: TGTGCCAGCTCACCATTGGTACAGCAAACCTACGAGCAGTACTTC. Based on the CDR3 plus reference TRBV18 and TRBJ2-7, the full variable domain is NAGVMQNPRHLVRRRGQEARLRCSPMKGHSHVYWYRQLPEEGLKFMVYLQKENIIDESGMPKERFSAEFPKEGPSILRIQQVVRGDSAAYFCASSPLVQQTYEQYFGPGTRLTVT.

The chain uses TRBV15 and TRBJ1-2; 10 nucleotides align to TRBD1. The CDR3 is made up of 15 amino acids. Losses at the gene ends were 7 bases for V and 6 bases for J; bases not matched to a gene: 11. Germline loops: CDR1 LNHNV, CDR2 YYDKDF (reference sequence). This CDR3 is CATTTPGQGTNGYTF. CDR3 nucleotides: TGTGCCACCACGACCCCGGGACAGGGGACAAATGGCTACACCTTC. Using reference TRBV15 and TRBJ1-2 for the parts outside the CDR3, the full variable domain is DAMVIQNPRYQVTQFGKPVTLSCSQTLNHNVMYWYQQKSSQAPKLLFHYYDKDFNNEADTPDNFQSRRPNTSFCFLDIRSPGLGDTAMYLCATTTPGQGTNGYTFGSGTRLTVV.

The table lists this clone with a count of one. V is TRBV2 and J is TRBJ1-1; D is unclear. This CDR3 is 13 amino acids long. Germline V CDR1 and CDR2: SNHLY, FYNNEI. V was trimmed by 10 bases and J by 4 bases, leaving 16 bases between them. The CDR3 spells CATDYGESTEAFF. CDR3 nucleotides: TGTGCCACTGACTACGGGGAGAGCACTGAAGCTTTCTTT.

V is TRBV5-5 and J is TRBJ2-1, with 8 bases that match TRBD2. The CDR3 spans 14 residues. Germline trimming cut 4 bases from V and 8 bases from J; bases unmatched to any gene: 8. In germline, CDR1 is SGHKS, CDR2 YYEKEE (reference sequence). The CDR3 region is CASSPGTSMDEQFF. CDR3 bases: TGTGCCAGCAGCCCCGGGACTAGTATGGATGAGCAGTTCTTC.

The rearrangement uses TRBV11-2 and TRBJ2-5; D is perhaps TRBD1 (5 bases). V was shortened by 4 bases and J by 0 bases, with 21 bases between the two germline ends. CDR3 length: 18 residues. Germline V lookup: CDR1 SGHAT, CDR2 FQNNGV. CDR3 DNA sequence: TGTGCCAGCAGCTCGGGTGCCTTCGACAGAGAAGACCAAGAGACCCAGTACTTC. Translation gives CASSSGAFDREDQETQYF.

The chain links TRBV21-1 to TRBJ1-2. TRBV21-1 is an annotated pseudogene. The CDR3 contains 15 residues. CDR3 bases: TGTGCCAGCAGCAAAGCTGGCGGAAGGATGTGGGGCTACACCTTC. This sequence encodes CASSKAGGRMWGYTF.

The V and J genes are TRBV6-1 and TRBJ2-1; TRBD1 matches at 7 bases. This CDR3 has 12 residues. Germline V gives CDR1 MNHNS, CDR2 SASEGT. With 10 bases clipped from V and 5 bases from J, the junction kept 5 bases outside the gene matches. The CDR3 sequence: CATHRGNNEQFF. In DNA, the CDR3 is TGTGCCACCCACAGGGGCAACAATGAGCAGTTCTTC.

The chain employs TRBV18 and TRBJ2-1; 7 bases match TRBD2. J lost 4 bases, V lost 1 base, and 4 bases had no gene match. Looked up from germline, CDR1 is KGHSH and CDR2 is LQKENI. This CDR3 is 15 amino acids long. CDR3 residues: CASSPRLADYNEQFF. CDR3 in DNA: TGTGCCAGCTCACCACGTCTAGCGGATTACAATGAGCAGTTCTTC.

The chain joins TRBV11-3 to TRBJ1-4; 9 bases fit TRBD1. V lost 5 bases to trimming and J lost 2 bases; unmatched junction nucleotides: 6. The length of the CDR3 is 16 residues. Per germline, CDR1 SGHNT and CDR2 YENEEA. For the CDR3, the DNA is TGTGCCAGCAGCATCCGACAGGGGGGGACTAATGAAAAACTGTTTTTT. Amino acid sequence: CASSIRQGGTNEKLFF.

The CDR3 region is CARGRNGAEGNQPQHF. Here the CDR3 DNA reads TGCGCCAGGGGGAGGAATGGGGCGGAGGGCAATCAGCCCCAGCATTTT. The V gene is TRBV23-1, the J gene TRBJ1-5, with D tentatively TRBD1 (5 bases). TRBV23-1 is placed among ORFs of uncertain function. The CDR3 contains 16 residues. Trimming took 9 bases from V and 2 from J, leaving 20 bases between them.